This T cell receptor beta chain derives from a study of shared clonotypes between healthy human individuals. Study-wide points: Naive CD4 clonotypes overlapped across a few donors at roughly 5%. Specimens sampled were limited to blood, with tissue repertoires likely differing. Clonotype sharing among donors, it was expected, would be affected by sequencing depth.

A remark on this clone: Its antigen remains unidentified.

V lost 4 bases to trimming and J lost 4 bases; unmatched junction nucleotides: 6. Germline V lookup: CDR1 SGHRS, CDR2 YFSETQ. CDR3 length: 16 amino acids. The data were produced by immunoSEQ multiplex PCR, yet TCRdb's version contains in-frame clones alone and is incomplete. The sample records 2 million to 2.5 million clones, just under 95% being singletons. V is TRBV5-1 and J is TRBJ2-5; TRBD2 agrees at 14 bases. The receptor comes from a man between 18 and 29 years old in good health. Some clones in this sample may be carry-over from other donors' samples. The sequenced sample consisted of naive CD4+ T cells from PBMCs. Subset described: CD45RA+ positively selected. The CDR3 region is CASSPGLAGAGETQYF. In DNA form, the CDR3 reads TGCGCCAGCAGCCCGGGACTAGCGGGAGCGGGAGAGACCCAGTACTTC.